The 4 T cell receptor beta chains presented below share a single source sample, sequenced in a study of response to subunit inactivated influenza vaccine. Via MiXCR, TCRdb re-called the RT-PCR reads, giving one row per CDR3 protein. The data contain 250,000 to 350,000 distinct CDR3 sequences, roughly 22% of them singletons. The sequences come from PBMCs from blood, collected about 20 months after vaccination. The receptor source for this set is a man in his fifties or sixties who received an inactivated influenza vaccine.

This chain connects TRBV12-3 or TRBV12-4 to TRBJ2-3; D may be TRBD1 or TRBD2 (5 bases each). The CDR3 runs 15 residues. Trimming shortened V by 6 bases and J by 6 bases, and 19 bases separated the two germline ends. CDR3 in amino acids: CASRGKSGLSDTQYF. CDR3 nucleotide sequence: TGTGCCAGCAGGGGAAAATCGGGGCTTTCGGATACGCAGTATTTT.

The CDR3 sequence: CSAESDREITDTQYF. The DNA for the CDR3 is TGCAGTGCTGAATCGGACAGGGAAATCACAGATACGCAGTATTTT. This chain uses TRBV20-1 with TRBJ2-3, with 8 bases identical to TRBD1. Germline V CDR1 and CDR2: DFQATT, SNEGSKA (reference sequence). With 5 bases clipped from V and 2 bases from J, the junction kept 9 bases outside the gene matches. The CDR3 has 15 residues.

The chain uses TRBV5-6 and TRBJ2-3; D unclear. The CDR3 consists of 14 residues. Trimming left V 7 bases short and J 1 base short, with 13 bases between. Germline CDR1 and CDR2: SGHDT and YYEEEE. The CDR3 spells CASSRASGTDTQYF. CDR3 DNA sequence: TGTGCCAGCTCAAGGGCCAGCGGCACAGATACGCAGTATTTT.

J is TRBJ2-2 and V is TRBV25-1, with TRBD1 as a possible D gene (6 bases). V lost 5 bases and J 4 bases, leaving 14 bases between the germline ends. CDR3 size: 15 residues. CDR1 is MGHDK, CDR2 SYGVNS, per germline. The CDR3 reads CASSPPGHPTGELFF. In DNA form, the CDR3 reads TGTGCCAGCAGTCCCCCGGGACATCCCACCGGGGAGCTGTTTTTT.